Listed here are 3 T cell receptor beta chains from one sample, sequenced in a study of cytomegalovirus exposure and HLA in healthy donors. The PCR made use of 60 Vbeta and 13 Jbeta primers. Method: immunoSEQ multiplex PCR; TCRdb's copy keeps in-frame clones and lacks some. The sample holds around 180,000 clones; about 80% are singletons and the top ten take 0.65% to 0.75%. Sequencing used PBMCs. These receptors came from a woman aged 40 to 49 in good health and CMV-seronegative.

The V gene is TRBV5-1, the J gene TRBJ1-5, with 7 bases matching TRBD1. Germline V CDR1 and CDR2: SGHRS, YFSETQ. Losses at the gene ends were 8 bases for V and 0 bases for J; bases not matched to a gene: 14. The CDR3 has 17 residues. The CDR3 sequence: CARTFRDSSYSNQPQHF. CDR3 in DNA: TGCGCCAGAACTTTCCGGGACAGTAGTTATAGCAATCAGCCCCAGCATTTT. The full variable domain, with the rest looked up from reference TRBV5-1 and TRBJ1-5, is KAGVTQTPRYLIKTRGQQVTLSCSPISGHRSVSWYQQTPGQGLQFLFEYFSETQRNKGNFPGRFSGRQFSNSRSEMNVSTLELGDSALYLCARTFRDSSYSNQPQHFGDGTRLSIL.

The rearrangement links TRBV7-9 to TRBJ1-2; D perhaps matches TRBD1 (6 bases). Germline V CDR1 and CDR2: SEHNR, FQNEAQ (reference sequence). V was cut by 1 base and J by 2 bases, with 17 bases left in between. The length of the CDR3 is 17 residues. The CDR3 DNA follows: TGTGCCAGCAGCTTAGGGGAAACAGGGTCGGGGAACTATGGCTACACCTTC. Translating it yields CASSLGETGSGNYGYTF.

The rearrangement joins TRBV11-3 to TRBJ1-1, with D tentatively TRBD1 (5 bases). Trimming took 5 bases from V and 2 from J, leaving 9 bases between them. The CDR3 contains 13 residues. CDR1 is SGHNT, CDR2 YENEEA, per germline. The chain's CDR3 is CASSPTVNTEAFF. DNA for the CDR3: TGTGCCAGCAGCCCGACAGTTAACACTGAAGCTTTCTTT.